This T cell receptor (beta chain) is from a study of molecular identifiers for immune sequencing clone quantification. Points from the study as a whole: More than 97% of effector molecules, versus under 1% of naive-cell molecules, belonged to clones above 20 RNA copies. Identical TCR molecules sharing a barcode could underestimate highly expanded clone sizes.

This CDR3 is built from 16 residues. J gave up 0 bases and V 6 bases, and 7 bases lay outside the gene matches. Germline V gene lookup returns CDR1 SEHNR and CDR2 FQNEAQ (reference sequence). The table lists this clonotype with a few counts. Its antigen is as yet unknown. TCRdb re-derived calls from the PCR reads in MiXCR, one entry per CDR3 protein. The table has approximately 500,000 distinct CDR3 sequences, about 22% seen once. The chain joins TRBV7-9 to TRBJ2-2, with 7 bases lining up with TRBD1. Input material: naive CD8+ T cells from blood, with Jurkat cell RNA spiked in. This sample's subset: FACS-sorted CD8+CD4-CCR7+CD45RA+ naive T cells. The TCR sequence derives from a human donor in good health. Some libraries in this study had Jurkat cell RNA spiked in. The CDR3 DNA sequence: TGTGCCAGCAGACACTCCGGGACAGCGAACACCGGGGAGCTGTTTTTT. Its protein is CASRHSGTANTGELFF.